The source of this TCR beta chain is a study of CD8 T cells in ankylosing spondylitis. Study-level points and caveats: It appeared that ankylosing spondylitis blood was characterized by a TCR beta motif of about eight highly homologous variants.

TCRdb fed the 5' RACE reads into MiXCR, producing one record per CDR3 protein. The data hold approximately 300,000 distinct CDR3 sequences, with under 8.5% observed a single time. The CDR3 has 15 amino acids. The junction had 9 bases not matched to a gene; V was cut back by 5 bases and J by 4 bases. CDR1 is LNHDA, CDR2 SQIVND, per germline (reference sequence). This clonotype was found a few times. Antigen: not known. This receptor was obtained from a male donor with ankylosing spondylitis. Sequencing was done on a sample of blood, either unsorted or a sorted T cell fraction (not recorded which). The chain has TRBV19 and TRBJ1-2, with TRBD1 matching 8 bases. The CDR3 loop reads CASSVTGDAGYGYTF. The CDR3 nucleotides read TGTGCCAGTAGTGTGACAGGGGACGCAGGCTATGGCTACACCTTC.